This entry is about one T cell receptor (beta chain). Its target is unknown. The record originates from a study of T cells in Graves' hyperthyroidism and ophthalmopathy. Study-wide findings and caveats: Ophthalmopathy stood apart from stable hyperthyroidism in a 13 V-J model. Most expanded thyroid clonotypes above 0.001 also appeared in blood.

There were TCR beta CDR3 regions amplified from RNA transcripts. TCR CDR3 regions were first amplified by RT-PCR with HTBI primers. TCRdb analysed the multiplex PCR reads with MiXCR anew, one entry per CDR3 protein. Among about 480,000 distinct CDR3 sequences listed, approximately 15% were seen once. Germline-derived CDR1 and CDR2 are SEHNR and FQNEAQ (reference sequence). The CDR3 spans 14 residues. With V trimmed by 5 bases and J by 5 bases, 5 bases remained unmatched. Hyperthyroidism, newly diagnosed and lasting under 2 months, affected patients aged 18 to 65. Patients were excluded because of uncontrolled infection, other autoimmune disease, pregnancy or lactation.

The sequencing sample was made of blood. V and J are TRBV7-9 and TRBJ2-1, with 8 bases aligning to TRBD2. The clonotype originates from a woman aged 18-30 years with Graves' hyperthyroidism. CDR3 in amino acids: CASSLGGADNEQFF. CDR3 DNA sequence: TGTGCCAGCAGCCTCGGGGGGGCGGACAATGAGCAGTTCTTC.